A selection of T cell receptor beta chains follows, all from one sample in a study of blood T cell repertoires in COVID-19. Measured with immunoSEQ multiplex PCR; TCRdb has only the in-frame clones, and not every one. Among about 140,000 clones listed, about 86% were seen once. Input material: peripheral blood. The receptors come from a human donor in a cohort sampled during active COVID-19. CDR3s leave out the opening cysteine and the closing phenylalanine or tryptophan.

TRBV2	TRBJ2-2	ASNMDRVNTGELF
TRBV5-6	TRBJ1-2	ASSLVGGLDYGYT
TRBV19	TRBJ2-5	ASSIRGEETQY
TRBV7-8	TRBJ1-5	ASSSDSRYNQPQH
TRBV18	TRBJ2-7	ASSPPERATSGEQY
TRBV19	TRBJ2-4	ASTHGGGLNIQY
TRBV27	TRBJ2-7	ASSSYLDSSYEQY
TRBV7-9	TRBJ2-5	ASRRGLAGGPRQETQY
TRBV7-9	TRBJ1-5	ASSLDSQPQH
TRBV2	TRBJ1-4	ASTTGGRKLF
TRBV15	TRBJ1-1	ATSRPDTGTNAF
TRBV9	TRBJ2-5	ASSAHSGETQY
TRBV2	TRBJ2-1	ASSDGTVEQF
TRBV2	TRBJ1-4	ASRRQPNEKLF
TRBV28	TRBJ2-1	ASEFSGGWGNEQF
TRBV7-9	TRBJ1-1	ASSAQGAGGTEAF
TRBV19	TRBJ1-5	ASSIGRGPSNQPQH
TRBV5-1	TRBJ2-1	ASSLHTKTGSSYNEQF
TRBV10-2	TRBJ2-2	ASSGTSGGPSTGELF
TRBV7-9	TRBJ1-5	ASSREALSNQPQH
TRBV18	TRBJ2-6	ASSPWTVGAEISSGANVLT
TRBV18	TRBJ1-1	ASSPRSSNTEAF
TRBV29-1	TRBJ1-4	SVESATNEKLF
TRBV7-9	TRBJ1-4	ASSLADEKLF
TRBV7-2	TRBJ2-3	ASSLLGASSTDTQY
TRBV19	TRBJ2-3	ATTGSAKPDTQY
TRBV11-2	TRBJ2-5	ASSPMTWQETQY
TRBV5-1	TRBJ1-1	ASSPGQPNTEAF
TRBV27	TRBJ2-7	ASSLSSRYYEQY
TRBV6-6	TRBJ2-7	ASSYSALSYEQY
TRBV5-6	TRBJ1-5	ASSLGQGQPQH
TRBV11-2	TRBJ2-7	ASSLGAGISYEQY
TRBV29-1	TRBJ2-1	SVEGQGVYNEQF
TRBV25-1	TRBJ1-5	ASSESGIHQPQH
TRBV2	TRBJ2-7	ASSEGLVVSYEQY
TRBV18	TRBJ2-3	ASSPPGGGATDTQY
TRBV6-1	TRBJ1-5	ASSEALRNQPQH
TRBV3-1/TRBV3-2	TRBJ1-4	ASSQGQGAGPLF
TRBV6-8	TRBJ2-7	ASRPPLPGQGAGEQY
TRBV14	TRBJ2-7	ASSQGRRQLYEQY
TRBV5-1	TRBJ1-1	ASSLATGTGPNTEAF
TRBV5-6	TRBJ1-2	ASSQDSYGYT
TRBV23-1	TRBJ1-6	ASSLLDRGNSPLH
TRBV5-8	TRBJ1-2	ASSPTGTGLNGYT
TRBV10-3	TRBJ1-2	AIRPSQDGYT
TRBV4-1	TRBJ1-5	ASSQGGVSISSNQPQH
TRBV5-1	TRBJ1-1	ASSRRGGTEAF
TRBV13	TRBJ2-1	ASSPGSYNEQF
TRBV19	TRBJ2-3	ATTPTGIRTDTQY
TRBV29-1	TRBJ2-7	SVGSTSSYEQY
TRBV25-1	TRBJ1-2	ASSEYYSRGYT
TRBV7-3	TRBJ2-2	ASSLTPVNTGELF
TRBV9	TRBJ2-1	ASSTGTGLLNEQF
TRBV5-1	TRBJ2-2	ASSGYSTNTGELF